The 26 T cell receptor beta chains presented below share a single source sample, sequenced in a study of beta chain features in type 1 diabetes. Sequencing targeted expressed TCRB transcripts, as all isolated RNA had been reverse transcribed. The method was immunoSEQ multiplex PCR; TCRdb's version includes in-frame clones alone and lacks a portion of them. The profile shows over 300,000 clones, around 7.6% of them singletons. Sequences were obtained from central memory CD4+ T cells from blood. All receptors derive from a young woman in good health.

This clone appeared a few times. CDR3 bases: TGTGCCATCAGTGAGTGGGCCTTAAGCTCCTACGAGCAGTACTTC. This gives the protein CAISEWALSSYEQYF. The chain uses TRBV10-3 and TRBJ2-7; D ambiguous. Trimming took off 1 base at V and 0 bases at J, with 10 bases between the two ends. CDR1 ENHRY and CDR2 SYGVKD come from the germline V gene. The CDR3 extends over 15 amino acids.

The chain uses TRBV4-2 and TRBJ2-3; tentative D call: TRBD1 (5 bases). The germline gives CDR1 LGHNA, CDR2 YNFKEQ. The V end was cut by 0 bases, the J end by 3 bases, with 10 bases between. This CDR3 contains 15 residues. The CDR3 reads CASSQDGADTDTQYF. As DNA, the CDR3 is TGTGCCAGCAGCCAAGATGGGGCAGATACAGATACGCAGTATTTT.

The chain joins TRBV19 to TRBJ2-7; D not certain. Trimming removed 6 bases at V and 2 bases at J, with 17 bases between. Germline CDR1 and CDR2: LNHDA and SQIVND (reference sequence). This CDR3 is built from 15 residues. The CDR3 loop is CASSPVQRLPYEQYF. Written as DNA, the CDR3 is TGTGCCAGTAGCCCGGTCCAGCGTCTCCCCTACGAGCAGTACTTC.

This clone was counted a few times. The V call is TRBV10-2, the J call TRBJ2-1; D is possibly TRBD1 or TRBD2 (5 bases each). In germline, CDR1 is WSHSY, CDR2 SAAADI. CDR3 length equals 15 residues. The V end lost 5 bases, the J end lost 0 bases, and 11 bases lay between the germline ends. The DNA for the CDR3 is TGCGCCAGCAGTCGTGGGACGTCCTCCTACAATGAGCAGTTCTTC. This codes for CASSRGTSSYNEQFF.

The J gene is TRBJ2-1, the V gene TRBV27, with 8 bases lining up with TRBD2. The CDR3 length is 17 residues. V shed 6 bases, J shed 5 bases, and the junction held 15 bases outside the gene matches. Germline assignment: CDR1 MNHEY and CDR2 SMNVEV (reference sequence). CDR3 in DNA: TGTGCCAGCAGATCACCGGGGGGGCTTTTCTTTAACAATGAGCAGTTCTTC. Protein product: CASRSPGGLFFNNEQFF.

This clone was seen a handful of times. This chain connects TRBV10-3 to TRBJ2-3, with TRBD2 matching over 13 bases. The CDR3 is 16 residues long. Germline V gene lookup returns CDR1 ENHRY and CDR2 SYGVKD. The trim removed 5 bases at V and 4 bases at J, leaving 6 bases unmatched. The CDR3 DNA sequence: TGTGCCATCAGTAGGACTAGCGGGAGCGGTTCAGATACGCAGTATTTT. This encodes CAISRTSGSGSDTQYF.

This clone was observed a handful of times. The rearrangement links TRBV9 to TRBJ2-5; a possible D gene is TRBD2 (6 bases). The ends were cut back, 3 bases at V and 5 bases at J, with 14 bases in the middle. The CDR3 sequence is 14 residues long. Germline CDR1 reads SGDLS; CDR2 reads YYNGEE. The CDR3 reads CASSAGLSGETQYF. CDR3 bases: TGTGCCAGCAGCGCGGGACTGTCTGGGGAGACCCAGTACTTC.

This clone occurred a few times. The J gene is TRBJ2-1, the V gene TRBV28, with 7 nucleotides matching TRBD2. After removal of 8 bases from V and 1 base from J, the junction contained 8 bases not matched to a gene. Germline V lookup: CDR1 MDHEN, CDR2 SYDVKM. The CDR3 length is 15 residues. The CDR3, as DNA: TGTGCCAGCTACACCGGGAGGCCATCCTACAATGAGCAGTTCTTC. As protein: CASYTGRPSYNEQFF.

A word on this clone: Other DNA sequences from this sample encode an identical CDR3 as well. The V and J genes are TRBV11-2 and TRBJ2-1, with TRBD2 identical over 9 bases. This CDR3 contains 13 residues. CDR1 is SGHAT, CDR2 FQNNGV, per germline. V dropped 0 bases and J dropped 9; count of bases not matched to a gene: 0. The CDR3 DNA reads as TGTGCCAGCAGCTTAGAAGCGGGAGGTGAGCAGTTCTTC. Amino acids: CASSLEAGGEQFF.

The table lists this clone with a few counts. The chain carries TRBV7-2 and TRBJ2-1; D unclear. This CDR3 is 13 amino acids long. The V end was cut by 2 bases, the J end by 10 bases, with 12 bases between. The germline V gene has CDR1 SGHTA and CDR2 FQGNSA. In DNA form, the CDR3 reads TGTGCCAGCAGCTTAACTGTACTACGCGAGCAGTTCTTC. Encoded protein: CASSLTVLREQFF.

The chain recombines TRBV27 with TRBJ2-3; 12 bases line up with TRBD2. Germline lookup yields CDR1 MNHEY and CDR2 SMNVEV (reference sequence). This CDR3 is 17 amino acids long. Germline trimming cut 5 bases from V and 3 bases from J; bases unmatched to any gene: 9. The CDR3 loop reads CASSPRRLAGVTDTQYF. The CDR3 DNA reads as TGTGCCAGCAGTCCCCGAAGACTAGCGGGAGTAACAGATACGCAGTATTTT.

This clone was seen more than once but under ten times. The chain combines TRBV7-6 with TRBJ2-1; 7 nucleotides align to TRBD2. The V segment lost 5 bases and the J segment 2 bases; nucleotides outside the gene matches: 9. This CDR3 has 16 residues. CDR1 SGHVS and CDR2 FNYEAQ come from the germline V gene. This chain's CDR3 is CASSSTYGRTYNEQFF. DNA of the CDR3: TGTGCCAGCAGCAGTACCTACGGGAGGACCTACAATGAGCAGTTCTTC.

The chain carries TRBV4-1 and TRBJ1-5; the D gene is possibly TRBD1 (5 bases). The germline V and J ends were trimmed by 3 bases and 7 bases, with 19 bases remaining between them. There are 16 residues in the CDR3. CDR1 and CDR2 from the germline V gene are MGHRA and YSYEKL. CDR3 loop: CASSQGRIGGGQPQHF. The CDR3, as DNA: TGCGCCAGCAGCCAGGGTCGTATTGGGGGAGGGCAGCCCCAGCATTTT.

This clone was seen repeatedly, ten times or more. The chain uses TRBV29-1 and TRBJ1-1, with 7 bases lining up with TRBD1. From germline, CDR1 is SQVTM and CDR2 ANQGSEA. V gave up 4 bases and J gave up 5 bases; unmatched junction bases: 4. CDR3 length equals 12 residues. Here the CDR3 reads CSVVQGGTEAFF. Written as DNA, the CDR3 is TGCAGCGTTGTCCAGGGGGGAACTGAAGCTTTCTTT. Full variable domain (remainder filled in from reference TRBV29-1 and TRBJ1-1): SAVISQKPSRDICQRGTSLTIQCQVDSQVTMMFWYRQQPGQSLTLIATANQGSEATYESGFVIDKFPISRPNLTFSTLTVSNMSPEDSSIYLCSVVQGGTEAFFGQGTRLTVV.

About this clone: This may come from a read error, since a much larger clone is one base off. CDR3 residues: CASSVLAVSSGANVLTF. Written as DNA, the CDR3 is TGTGCCAGCAGCGTGCTAGCGGTCTCCTCTGGGGCCAACGTCCTGACTTTC. This rearrangement joins TRBV5-6 to TRBJ2-6, with 7 positions matching TRBD2. CDR3 size: 17 residues. Germline V gene lookup returns CDR1 SGHDT and CDR2 YYEEEE. The V and J ends lost 4 bases and 0 bases, in that order; junction bases with no gene match: 7.

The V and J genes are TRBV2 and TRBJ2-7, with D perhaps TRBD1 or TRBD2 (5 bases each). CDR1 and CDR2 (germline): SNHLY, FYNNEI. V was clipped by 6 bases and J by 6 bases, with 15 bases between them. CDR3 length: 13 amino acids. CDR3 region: CASSMGVNSEQYF. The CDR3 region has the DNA TGTGCCAGCAGCATGGGGGTGAACTCCGAGCAGTACTTC.

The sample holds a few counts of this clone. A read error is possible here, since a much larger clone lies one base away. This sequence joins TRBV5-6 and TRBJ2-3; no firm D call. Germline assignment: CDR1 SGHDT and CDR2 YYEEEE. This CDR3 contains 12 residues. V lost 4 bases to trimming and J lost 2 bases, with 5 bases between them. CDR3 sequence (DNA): TGTGCCAGCAGCCAGAACACAGATACGCAGTATTTT. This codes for CASSQNTDTQYF.

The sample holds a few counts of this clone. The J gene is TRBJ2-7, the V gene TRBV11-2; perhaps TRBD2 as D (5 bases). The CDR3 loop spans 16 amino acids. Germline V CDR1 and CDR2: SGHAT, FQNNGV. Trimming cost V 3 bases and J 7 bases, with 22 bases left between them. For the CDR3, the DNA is TGTGCCAGCAGCTTGGCGGAGGCTAGCAACCTACTGGAGCAGTACTTC. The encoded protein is CASSLAEASNLLEQYF.

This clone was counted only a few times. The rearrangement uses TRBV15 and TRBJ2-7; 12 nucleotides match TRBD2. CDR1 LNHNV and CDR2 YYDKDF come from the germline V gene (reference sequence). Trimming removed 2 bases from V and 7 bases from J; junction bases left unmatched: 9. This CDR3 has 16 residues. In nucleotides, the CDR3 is TGTGCCACCAGCAGATTAACTAGCGGGAGGTCGGGGGAGCAGTACTTC. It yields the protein CATSRLTSGRSGEQYF.

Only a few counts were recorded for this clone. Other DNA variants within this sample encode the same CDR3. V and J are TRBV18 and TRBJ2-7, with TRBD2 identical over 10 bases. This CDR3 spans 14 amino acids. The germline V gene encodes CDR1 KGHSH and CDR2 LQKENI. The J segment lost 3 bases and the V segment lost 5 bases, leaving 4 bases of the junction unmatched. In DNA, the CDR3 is TGTGCCAGCTCATCAAAGCGGGAGGGCTACGAGCAGTACTTC. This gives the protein CASSSKREGYEQYF.

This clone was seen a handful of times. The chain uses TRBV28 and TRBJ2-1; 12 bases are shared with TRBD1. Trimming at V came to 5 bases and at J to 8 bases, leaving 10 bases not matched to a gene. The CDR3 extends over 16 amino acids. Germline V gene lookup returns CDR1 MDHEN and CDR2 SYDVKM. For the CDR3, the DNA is TGTGCCAGCAGTAGTACCGGGACAGGGGGCATCGATGAGCAGTTCTTC. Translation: CASSSTGTGGIDEQFF.

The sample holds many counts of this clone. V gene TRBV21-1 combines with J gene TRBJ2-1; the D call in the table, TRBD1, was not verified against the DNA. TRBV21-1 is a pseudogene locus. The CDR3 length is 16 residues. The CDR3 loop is CASTSQGESSYNEQFF. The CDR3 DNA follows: TGTGCCAGCACCTCACAGGGCGAGAGCTCCTACAATGAGCAGTTCTTC.

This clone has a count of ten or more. The CDR3 region has the DNA TGTGCCAGCAGCCCCATTCTAGCGGGAGGGCAAGAGACCCAGTACTTC. Amino acid sequence: CASSPILAGGQETQYF. V usage is TRBV7-2 and J usage is TRBJ2-5, with 12 bases that match TRBD2. The CDR3 spans 16 residues. V shed 5 bases, J shed 2 bases, and the junction held 6 bases outside the gene matches. Germline CDR1 and CDR2: SGHTA and FQGNSA.

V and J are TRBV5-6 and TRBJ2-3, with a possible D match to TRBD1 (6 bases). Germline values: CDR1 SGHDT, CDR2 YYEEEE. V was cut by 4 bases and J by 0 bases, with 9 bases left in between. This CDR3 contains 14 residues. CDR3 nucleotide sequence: TGTGCCAGCAGCCAGGGGCATAGCACAGATACGCAGTATTTT. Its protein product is CASSQGHSTDTQYF. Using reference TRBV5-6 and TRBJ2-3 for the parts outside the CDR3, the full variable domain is DAGVTQSPTHLIKTRGQQVTLRCSPKSGHDTVSWYQQALGQGPQFIFQYYEEEERQRGNFPDRFSGHQFPNYSSELNVNALLLGDSALYLCASSQGHSTDTQYFGPGTRLTVL.

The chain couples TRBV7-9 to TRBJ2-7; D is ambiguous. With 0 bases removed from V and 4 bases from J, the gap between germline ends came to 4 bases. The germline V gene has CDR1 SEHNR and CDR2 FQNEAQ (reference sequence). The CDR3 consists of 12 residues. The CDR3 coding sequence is TGTGCCAGCAGCTTAGCATTATACGAGCAGTACTTC. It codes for CASSLALYEQYF.

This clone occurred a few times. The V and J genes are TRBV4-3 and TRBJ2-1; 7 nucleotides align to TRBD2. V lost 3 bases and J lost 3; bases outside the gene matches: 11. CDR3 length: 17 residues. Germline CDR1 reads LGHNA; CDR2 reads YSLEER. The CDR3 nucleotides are TGCGCCAGCAGCCAGGGTTCCGGGGGGACGAACTACAATGAGCAGTTCTTC. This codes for CASSQGSGGTNYNEQFF.